This paragraph covers one T cell receptor beta chain sequence. The PCR made use of 60 Vbeta and 13 Jbeta primers. Assay used: immunoSEQ multiplex PCR; TCRdb lists only in-frame clones, some missing. This sample carries about 100,000 clones, 76% of them seen once, and the ten largest clones take 5% to 6.5%. This sample was included in a study of cytomegalovirus exposure and HLA in healthy donors. Germline CDR1 MNHNY, CDR2 SVGAGI (reference sequence). Trimming removed 2 bases from V and 4 bases from J, with 14 bases in between. The CDR3 is made up of 15 amino acids. This chain links TRBV6-6 with TRBJ1-2; tentative D call: TRBD1 (6 bases). Sequencing was done on a sample of PBMCs. This clonotype was sampled from a woman under 30 in good health and CMV-seropositive. This chain's CDR3 is CASSYLQGRIYGYTF. The CDR3 DNA follows: TGTGCCAGCAGTTACCTTCAGGGGAGAATCTATGGCTACACCTTC.